The clone carrying this TCR beta chain turned up a few times. The data were taken from a study of T-cell reconstitution after alpha-beta-depleted transplantation in children. V was cut by 7 bases and J by 0 bases, with 16 bases left in between. The germline V gene encodes CDR1 SQVTM and CDR2 ANQGSEA. CDR3 length: 15 residues. Unique molecular identifiers tagged the TCRbeta library. A single record per CDR3 protein comes from TCRdb applying MiXCR to the PCR reads. Altogether about 400,000 distinct CDR3 sequences are present, 16% being singletons, with the ten largest covering under 30%. This receptor was obtained from a boy less than two years old who had a stem cell transplant for Wiskott-Aldrich syndrome, so the T cells may come from the graft donor. This rearrangement joins TRBV29-1 to TRBJ2-1; D unclear. Specimen: PBMCs, mostly from graft donor cells, collected 360 days after TCRalphabeta/CD19-depleted stem cell transplant. The CDR3 coding sequence is TGCAGCGCGGAAGGGTTTGCCGGCTCCTACAATGAGCAGTTCTTC. Translation: CSAEGFAGSYNEQFF.